This T cell receptor beta chain comes out of a study of T cells in tuberculosis. The table came from immunoSEQ multiplex PCR; TCRdb's copy has only in-frame clones and leaves some out. This sample yields tens of thousands of clones, of which about 92% are seen a single time; roughly 15% belongs to the top ten. This CDR3 spans 16 amino acids. Germline CDR1 and CDR2: SGHTS and YDEGEE. Trimming took 0 bases from V and 4 from J, leaving 13 bases between them. Sequencing input: PBMCs. This TCR was sampled from a donor aged 10 to 29 with latent tuberculosis or without tuberculosis infection. Some clones in this sample may be carry-over from other donors' samples. This rearrangement joins TRBV5-8 to TRBJ1-4, with a weak D call TRBD1 (6 bases). The DNA for the CDR3 is TGTGCCAGCAGCTTGGGTCACAGGGCAAGTAATGAAAAACTGTTTTTT. Translation: CASSLGHRASNEKLFF.